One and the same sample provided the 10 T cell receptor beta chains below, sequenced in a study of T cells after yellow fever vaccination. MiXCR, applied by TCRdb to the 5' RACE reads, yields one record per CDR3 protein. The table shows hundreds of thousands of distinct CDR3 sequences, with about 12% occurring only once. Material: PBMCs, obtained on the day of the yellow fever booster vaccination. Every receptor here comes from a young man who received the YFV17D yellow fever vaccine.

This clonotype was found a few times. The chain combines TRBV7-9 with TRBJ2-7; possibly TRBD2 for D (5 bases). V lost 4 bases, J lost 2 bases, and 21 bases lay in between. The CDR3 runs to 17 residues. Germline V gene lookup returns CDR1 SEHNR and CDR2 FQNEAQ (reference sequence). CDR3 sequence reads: CASSSELDFTSPYEQYF. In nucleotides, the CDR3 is TGTGCCAGCAGCTCGGAGTTGGACTTCACCTCCCCCTACGAGCAGTACTTC. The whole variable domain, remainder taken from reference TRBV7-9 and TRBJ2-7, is DTGVSQNPRHKITKRGQNVTFRCDPISEHNRLYWYRQTLGQGPEFLTYFQNEAQLEKSRLLSDRFSAERPKGSFSTLEIQRTEQGDSAMYLCASSSELDFTSPYEQYFGPGTRLTVT.

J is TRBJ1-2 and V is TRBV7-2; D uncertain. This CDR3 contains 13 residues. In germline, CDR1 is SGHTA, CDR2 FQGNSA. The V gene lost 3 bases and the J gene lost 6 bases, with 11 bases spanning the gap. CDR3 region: CASSLGTPDGYTF. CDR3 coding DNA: TGTGCCAGCAGCTTGGGTACGCCCGATGGCTACACCTTC.

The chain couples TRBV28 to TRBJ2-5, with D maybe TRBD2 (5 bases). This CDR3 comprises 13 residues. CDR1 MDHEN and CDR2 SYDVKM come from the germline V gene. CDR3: CAIRSTGLETQYF. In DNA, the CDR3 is TGTGCTATCAGATCCACGGGGTTAGAGACCCAGTACTTC.

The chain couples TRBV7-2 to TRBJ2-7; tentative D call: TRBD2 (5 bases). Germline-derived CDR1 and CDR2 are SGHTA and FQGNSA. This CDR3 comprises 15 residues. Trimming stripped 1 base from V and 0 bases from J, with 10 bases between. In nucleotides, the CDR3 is TGTGCCAGCAGCTTAGGACTATCCAACTCCTACGAGCAGTACTTC. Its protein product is CASSLGLSNSYEQYF.

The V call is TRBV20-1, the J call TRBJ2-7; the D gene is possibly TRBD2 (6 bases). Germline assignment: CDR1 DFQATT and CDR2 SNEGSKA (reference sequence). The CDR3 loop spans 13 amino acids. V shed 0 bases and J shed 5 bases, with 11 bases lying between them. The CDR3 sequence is CSARDLGEDEQYF. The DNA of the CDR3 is TGCAGTGCTAGAGATCTGGGGGAGGACGAGCAGTACTTC.

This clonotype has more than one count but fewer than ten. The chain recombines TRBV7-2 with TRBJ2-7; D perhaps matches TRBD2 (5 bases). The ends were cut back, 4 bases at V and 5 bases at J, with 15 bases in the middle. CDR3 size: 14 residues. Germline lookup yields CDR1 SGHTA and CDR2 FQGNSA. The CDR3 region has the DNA TGTGCCAGCAGCTCCCGGAGCGGTCGCGACGAGCAGTACTTC. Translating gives CASSSRSGRDEQYF. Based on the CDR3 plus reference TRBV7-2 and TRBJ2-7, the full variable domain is GAGVSQSPSNKVTEKGKDVELRCDPISGHTALYWYRQSLGQGLEFLIYFQGNSAPDKSGLPSDRFSAERTGGSVSTLTIQRTQQEDSAVYLCASSSRSGRDEQYFGPGTRLTVT.

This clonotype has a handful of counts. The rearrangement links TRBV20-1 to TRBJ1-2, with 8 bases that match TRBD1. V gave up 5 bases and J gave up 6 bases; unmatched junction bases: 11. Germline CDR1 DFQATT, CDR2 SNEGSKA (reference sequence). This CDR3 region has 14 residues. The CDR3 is CSASRGGTGDGYTF. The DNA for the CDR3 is TGCAGTGCTTCCCGTGGCGGGACAGGTGATGGCTACACCTTC.

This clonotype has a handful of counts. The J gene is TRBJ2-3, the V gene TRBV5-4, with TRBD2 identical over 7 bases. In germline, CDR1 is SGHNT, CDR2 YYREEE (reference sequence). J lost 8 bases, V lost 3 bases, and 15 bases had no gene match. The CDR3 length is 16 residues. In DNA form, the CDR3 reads TGTGCCAGCAGCTGGGCGACTAGCCAGCACGGGGTTACGCAGTATTTT. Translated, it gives CASSWATSQHGVTQYF.

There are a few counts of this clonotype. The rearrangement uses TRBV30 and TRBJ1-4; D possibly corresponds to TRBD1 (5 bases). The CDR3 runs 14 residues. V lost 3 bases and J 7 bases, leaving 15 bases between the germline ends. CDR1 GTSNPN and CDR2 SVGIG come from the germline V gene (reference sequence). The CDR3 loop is CAWRPGPRGEKLFF. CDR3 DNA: TGTGCCTGGAGACCGGGACCCCGGGGTGAAAAACTGTTTTTT.

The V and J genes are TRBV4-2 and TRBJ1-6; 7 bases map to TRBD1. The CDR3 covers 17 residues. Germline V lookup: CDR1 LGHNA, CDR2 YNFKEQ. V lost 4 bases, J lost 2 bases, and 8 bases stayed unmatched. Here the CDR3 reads CASSLYDRVTYNSPLHF. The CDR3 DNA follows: TGTGCCAGCAGCCTATACGACAGGGTAACCTATAATTCACCCCTCCACTTT.